This T cell receptor (beta chain) was profiled in a study of blood T cell repertoires in COVID-19 (dated by TCRdb to 2020 to 2021). In terms of the full investigation: Samples from collaborators originated in the United States, Italy and Spain and spanned both the acute and convalescent phases of COVID-19. The prospective study material was composed of cDNA or gDNA derived from T cells, B-cell-depleted T cells, or PBMCs. Subjects who had been exposed to COVID-19, were actively infected with it, or had recovered from it provided the deeply sampled blood TCRbeta repertoires that made up the dataset. The repertoires were released in a freely available public database intended as a resource for research on the immune response to SARS-CoV-2. Samples came from the ongoing ImmuneRACE study (first 160 participants) plus 1,254 subjects from 6 global collaborators. Nearly every sample came with metadata listing a de-identified subject ID, COVID-19 status, age in years and sex. Where available, HLA class I and class II types were taken from metadata supplied by the sample provider and were not determined by assay-based typing. Beyond this particular receptor, the publication reports: The quantity of clinical and demographic metadata differed by source and by participant and was supplied without curation.

Participants in the prospective study were enrolled through a virtual design, were aged roughly 18 to 100 years, and lived in 20 to 30 United States geographic areas. To assign participants to cohorts, the prospective study relied on clinical history that participants themselves reported in a screening survey and a study questionnaire. Recovered participants in ImmuneRACE Cohort 3 were defined as having two consecutive negative NP/OP PCR tests, clearance from a healthcare professional, or resolution of symptoms. Mobile phlebotomists in the prospective study collected whole blood, serum and a nasopharyngeal or oropharyngeal swab from every participant. Over an approximately two-month period, participants in the prospective study had the option of providing additional blood draws and questionnaires. Before DNA extraction, prospective study blood samples were shipped either frozen or at room temperature.

TCRbeta CDR3 regions were amplified from genomic DNA by means of the immunoSEQ Assay, a bias-controlled multiplex PCR. Per the authors' processing: Within the assay, amplification of reference gene primers was used to estimate how many nucleated cells each sample contained. Sequence reads were collapsed and filtered to measure the absolute abundance of every unique TCRbeta CDR3 rearrangement. For each sample, productive Simpson clonality was calculated as the square root of Simpson's diversity index across productive rearrangements. TCRdb mirrors the immuneACCESS table, restricted to in-frame sequences. Some clones are absent from its copies; in checked studies, under half trace to an unresolved V gene, and the reason for the others is unknown. The V and J calls and clone size come from that table; D and trimming were worked out from the DNA. The sample table contains 400,000 or so clones; only one count was recorded for 90% of them. The top ten constitute 0.6% of the sample.

With respect to this clone: Its recognized antigen is unknown. Base-call qualities are not available, and no considerably larger clone is one nucleotide away.

The sample was PBMCs or T cells enriched from blood (not recorded which). This TCR was recovered from a man aged 18 to 35 who had recovered from COVID-19.

The CDR3 reads as follows: CASSPQAGLAVETQYF. The DNA sequence is given as TGTGCCAGCAGCCCCCAGGCGGGGCTCGCAGTGGAGACCCAGTACTTC. The chain joins TRBV7-9 to TRBJ2-5; matching of 6 bases hints at TRBD2 as the D gene. Including the terminal cysteine and phenylalanine, the CDR3 comprises 16 residues. The CDR3 DNA has 48 bases and is translated from base 1. CDR1 and CDR2 are read off the germline V gene (reference sequence) as SEHNR and FQNEAQ. The junction shows trimming of 5 bases on V and 5 bases on J, plus 21 bases between the germline ends. With all but the CDR3 taken from the reference TRBV7-9 and TRBJ2-5 genes, the full variable domain is: DTGVSQNPRHKITKRGQNVTFRCDPISEHNRLYWYRQTLGQGPEFLTYFQNEAQLEKSRLLSDRFSAERPKGSFSTLEIQRTEQGDSAMYLCASSPQAGLAVETQYFGPGTRLLVL.